This T cell receptor beta chain was observed in a study of somatic mutations in cytotoxic T cells in rheumatoid arthritis. Per the study methods: Some patient CD8+ clones were larger than 1%, and these rarely matched published virus-specific TCRB sequences. Sequenced by immunoSEQ multiplex PCR; TCRdb stores in-frame clones only, minus some. V, J and clone size reflect that table, while D and trimming were determined from the DNA. This sample carries around 15,000 clones, approximately 80% of them seen once, and the ten largest clones take less than 9%. J gave up 3 bases and V 5 bases, and 3 bases lay outside the gene matches. CDR1 is SGHTS and CDR2 is YDEGEE in the germline V gene. CDR3 length: 13 amino acids.

The sequenced material came from CD8+ T cells sorted from blood. The chain uses TRBV5-8 and TRBJ1-1; 8 bases map to TRBD1. The sequence derives from an adult with rheumatoid arthritis. CDR3 protein: CASRYRGDTEAFF. For the CDR3, the DNA is TGTGCCAGCAGATACAGGGGGGACACTGAAGCTTTCTTT.